These T cell receptor beta chains were read from a single sample in a study of blood T cell repertoires in COVID-19. Sequenced by immunoSEQ multiplex PCR; TCRdb stores in-frame clones only, minus some. Among about 190,000 clones listed, more than 60% were seen once. Sequencing was done on a sample of peripheral blood. The origin of the receptors is a woman aged 45-60 years with acute or convalescent COVID-19. CDR3s include the opening cysteine and the closing phenylalanine or tryptophan. The order of the fields is clone size, V gene, J gene, D gene, CDR3 protein, CDR3 DNA. A D gene is named only where the DNA matches it firmly. Clone size is shown for a subset of rows, as once, few, many or a class of expanded clone.

.	TRBV27	TRBJ2-4	.	CASSPRGGIQYF	TGTGCCAGCAGTCCGAGGGGGGGCATTCAGTACTTC
.	TRBV11-2	TRBJ2-1	TRBD2	CASTRTSGTNEQFF	TGTGCCAGCACCAGGACTAGCGGGACCAATGAGCAGTTCTTC
few	TRBV27	TRBJ2-3	TRBD1	CATRTGGIDTQYF	TGTGCCACACGGACAGGGGGCATAGATACGCAGTATTTT
few	TRBV4-2	TRBJ2-3	TRBD2	CASSQEGTSGGITDTQYF	TGTGCCAGCAGCCAAGAGGGGACTAGCGGGGGGATCACAGATACGCAGTATTTT
.	TRBV18	TRBJ1-4	TRBD1	CASSLGTANEKLFF	TGTGCCAGCTCACTCGGGACAGCGAATGAAAAACTGTTTTTT
.	TRBV7-9	TRBJ2-3	.	CASSLYGADTQYF	TGTGCCAGCAGCTTATACGGAGCAGATACGCAGTATTTT
.	TRBV5-6	TRBJ2-1	TRBD2	CASSQRGAPFF	TGTGCCAGCAGCCAGCGGGGGGCTCCCTTCTTC
.	TRBV5-1	TRBJ2-3	.	CASSLGGGGDTQYF	TGCGCCAGCAGCTTGGGTGGCGGTGGGGATACGCAGTATTTT
once	TRBV29-1	TRBJ1-1	TRBD1	CSVRNLQGRTEAFF	TGCAGCGTCAGAAATCTACAGGGGAGGACTGAAGCTTTCTTT
.	TRBV30	TRBJ2-1	TRBD2	CAGLGRSYNEQFF	TGTGCCGGACTAGGAAGATCCTACAATGAGCAGTTCTTC
.	TRBV28	TRBJ1-1	.	CASSFRAWRTEAFF	TGTGCCAGCAGTTTCAGGGCCTGGCGGACTGAAGCTTTCTTT
.	TRBV6-5	TRBJ1-1	TRBD1	CASSSTGVGTEAFF	TGTGCCAGCAGTTCGACAGGGGTTGGCACTGAAGCTTTCTTT
.	TRBV29-1	TRBJ1-1	TRBD1	CSVNGQGARTEAFF	TGCAGCGTTAATGGACAGGGGGCGCGAACTGAAGCTTTCTTT
.	TRBV18	TRBJ1-1	.	CASSPDVGGNTEAFF	TGTGCCAGCTCACCAGACGTAGGGGGGAACACTGAAGCTTTCTTT
.	TRBV6-5	TRBJ2-7	.	CASRKVTGPSYEQYF	TGTGCCAGCCGTAAGGTGACAGGCCCTTCTTACGAGCAGTACTTC
.	TRBV19	TRBJ1-1	.	CASSMQGRNTEAFF	TGTGCCAGTAGTATGCAGGGGCGCAACACTGAAGCTTTCTTT
.	TRBV7-2	TRBJ2-7	TRBD1	CASSRESGQGSYEQYF	TGTGCCAGCAGCCGCGAAAGTGGACAGGGGTCCTACGAGCAGTACTTC
.	TRBV28	TRBJ1-2	TRBD1	CASSFQDRDGYTF	TGTGCCAGCAGTTTCCAGGACAGGGATGGCTACACCTTC
.	TRBV10-3	TRBJ1-2	TRBD1	CAISPTMDRPTYGYTF	TGTGCCATCAGCCCGACGATGGACAGGCCGACCTATGGCTACACCTTC
.	TRBV18	TRBJ1-5	.	CASSRTANSNQPQHF	TGTGCCAGCTCACGGACAGCTAATAGCAATCAGCCCCAGCATTTT
.	TRBV24-1	TRBJ2-1	.	CATSGYGTSSSYNEQFF	TGTGCCACCAGTGGTTATGGGACATCGAGCTCCTACAATGAGCAGTTCTTC
.	TRBV11-2	TRBJ1-5	.	CASSFLGGVGQPQHF	TGTGCCAGCAGCTTCTTAGGGGGGGTCGGTCAGCCCCAGCATTTT
.	TRBV30	TRBJ1-5	.	CAWSLGVSNQPQHF	TGTGCCTGGAGTTTAGGGGTTAGCAATCAGCCCCAGCATTTT
.	TRBV7-2	TRBJ2-7	TRBD1	CASSLAGTGASQYF	TGTGCCAGCAGCTTAGCCGGGACAGGGGCATCGCAGTACTTC
.	TRBV2	TRBJ1-3	.	CASRGTNGNTIYF	TGTGCCAGCCGCGGAACGAATGGAAACACCATATATTTT
.	TRBV5-1	TRBJ2-1	TRBD2	CASSLYGRPNPNLNSYNEQFF	TGCGCCAGCAGCTTGTACGGGAGGCCCAACCCTAATCTTAACTCCTACAATGAGCAGTTCTTC
.	TRBV19	TRBJ2-1	TRBD2	CASSGGLAGVPSYNEQFF	TGTGCCAGTAGTGGGGGACTAGCGGGAGTCCCCTCCTACAATGAGCAGTTCTTC
.	TRBV7-2	TRBJ1-1	TRBD1	CASLTGGNTEAFF	TGTGCCAGCCTGACAGGGGGAAACACTGAAGCTTTCTTT
.	TRBV24-1	TRBJ2-3	.	CATSAGPEPYF	TGTGCCACCAGTGCAGGTCCAGAGCCGTATTTT
.	TRBV18	TRBJ2-1	TRBD2	CASSPQTSGKYNEQFF	TGTGCCAGCTCACCTCAGACTAGCGGGAAATACAATGAGCAGTTCTTC
.	TRBV6-6	TRBJ2-7	.	CASSYSGGEQYF	TGTGCCAGCAGTTACTCCGGGGGCGAGCAGTACTTC
.	TRBV18	TRBJ2-2	.	CASGLNTGELFF	TGTGCCAGCGGGCTGAACACCGGGGAGCTGTTTTTT
.	TRBV6-5	TRBJ2-3	.	CASSYNKNTDTQYF	TGTGCCAGCAGTTACAATAAAAACACAGATACGCAGTATTTT
.	TRBV6-5	TRBJ1-2	TRBD1	CASSMDRARYGYTF	TGTGCCAGCAGTATGGACAGGGCTCGGTATGGCTACACCTTC
few	TRBV19	TRBJ1-6	.	CASSIARFVPYNSPLHF	TGTGCCAGTAGTATAGCCAGGTTTGTACCCTATAATTCACCCCTCCACTTT
.	TRBV28	TRBJ1-3	.	CASSFWGLSGRRDTIYF	TGTGCCAGCAGTTTCTGGGGGTTAAGCGGCCGGAGGGACACCATATATTTT
few	TRBV2	TRBJ2-5	.	CASSEGAGETQYF	TGTGCCAGCAGTGAAGGGGCGGGAGAGACCCAGTACTTC
once	TRBV5-4	TRBJ1-6	.	CASSNGQGPLHF	TGTGCCAGCAGCAATGGGCAAGGACCCCTCCACTTT
.	TRBV7-2	TRBJ1-3	.	CASSSRGGNTIYF	TGTGCCAGCAGCTCCCGAGGGGGTAACACCATATATTTT
.	TRBV11-2	TRBJ2-7	TRBD1	CASSLTGGNYEQYF	TGTGCCAGCAGCTTAACAGGGGGCAACTACGAGCAGTACTTC
.	TRBV27	TRBJ2-1	TRBD1	CASRILQGPSSYNEQFF	TGTGCCAGCCGGATCTTACAGGGGCCTAGCTCCTACAATGAGCAGTTCTTC
.	TRBV11-3	TRBJ2-7	.	CASSLTAGSYEQYF	TGTGCCAGCAGCTTGACAGCTGGCTCCTACGAGCAGTACTTC
.	TRBV19	TRBJ2-1	.	CASSTGAIGFNEQFF	TGTGCCAGTAGTACAGGGGCCATCGGGTTCAATGAGCAGTTCTTC